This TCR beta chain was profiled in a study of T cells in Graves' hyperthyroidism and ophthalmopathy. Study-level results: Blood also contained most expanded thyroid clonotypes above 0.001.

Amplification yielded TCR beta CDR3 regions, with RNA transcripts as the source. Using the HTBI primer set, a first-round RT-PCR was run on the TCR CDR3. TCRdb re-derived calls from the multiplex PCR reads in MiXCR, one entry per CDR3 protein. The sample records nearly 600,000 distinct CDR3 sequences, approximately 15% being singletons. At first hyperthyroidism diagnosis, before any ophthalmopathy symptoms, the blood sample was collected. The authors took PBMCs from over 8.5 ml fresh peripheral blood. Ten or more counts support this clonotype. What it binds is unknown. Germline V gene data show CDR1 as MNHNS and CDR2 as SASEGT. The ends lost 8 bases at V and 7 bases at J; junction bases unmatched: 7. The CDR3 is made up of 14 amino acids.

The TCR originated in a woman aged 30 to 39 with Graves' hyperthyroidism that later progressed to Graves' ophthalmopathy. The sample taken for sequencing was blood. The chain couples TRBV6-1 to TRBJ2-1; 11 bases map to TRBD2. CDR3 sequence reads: CASLTSGIGNEQFF. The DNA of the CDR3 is TGTGCCAGCCTGACTAGCGGGATAGGTAATGAGCAGTTCTTC.